This T cell receptor beta chain was observed in a study of identifying expanded T cells in peripheral blood. A note on this clone: Antigen unknown.

The CDR3 loop spans 13 amino acids. V was cut by 3 bases and J by 6 bases, with 11 bases left in between. From germline, CDR1 is MDHEN and CDR2 SYDVKM. Collection occurred without any documented infections or immune events in donors. Profiling relied on immunoSEQ multiplex PCR, and the TCRdb table lists in-frame clones only, not all of them. The sample lists about 100,000 clones; approximately 83% were seen once. Study-level findings and limits: Across healthy donors, higher total template counts meant significantly greater approximately two-week count variance. Approximately 1.2 clones differed between technical replicates, versus around 15 and 18 over time.

The sample comprised blood. This chain uses TRBV28 with TRBJ1-2; tentatively, D is TRBD1 (5 bases). This TCR derives from a person aged 18 to 75 in good health. The CDR3 reads CASSLPGINGYTF. The CDR3 DNA is TGTGCCAGCAGTTTGCCAGGGATCAATGGCTACACCTTC.